Each of the 10 T cell receptor beta chains below was sequenced from the same sample in a study of Ad26.COV2.S vaccination and SARS-CoV-2 variants. Stated treatment: some 19 received Ad26.COV2.S at low or high dose, single or two shots; about 5 received placebo; per-sample allocation not given. Collection of the samples took place on day 63 after the first injection of vaccine or placebo. The table came from immunoSEQ multiplex PCR; TCRdb's copy has only in-frame clones and leaves some out. The data contain roughly 250,000 clones, 87% of them singletons. The sample was peripheral blood, taken in a trial of Ad26.COV2.S vaccine versus placebo. Receptors were obtained from a person aged 18-65 years who received the Ad26.COV2.S COVID-19 vaccine or a placebo.

The chain couples TRBV19 to TRBJ1-5; D might be TRBD1 (6 bases). Germline V gives CDR1 LNHDA, CDR2 SQIVND (reference sequence). V was shortened by 5 bases and J by 3 bases, with 8 bases between the two germline ends. The CDR3 consists of 13 residues. The CDR3 bases are TGTGCCAGTAGTTACAGGGCCAATCAGCCCCAGCATTTT. Protein sequence: CASSYRANQPQHF.

This clone was detected only once. The J gene is TRBJ1-1, the V gene TRBV6-5; D gene unclear. Trimming left V 6 bases short and J 5 bases short, with 7 bases between. The CDR3 sequence is 11 residues long. Per the germline V gene, CDR1 is MNHEY and CDR2 is SVGAGI. The CDR3: CASRVATEAFF. CDR3 nucleotide sequence: TGTGCCAGCAGAGTGGCTACTGAAGCTTTCTTT.

There are a few counts of this clone. The rearrangement uses TRBV27 and TRBJ1-3; the D gene is possibly TRBD1 (5 bases). Germline V lookup: CDR1 MNHEY, CDR2 SMNVEV (reference sequence). There are 16 residues in the CDR3. Trimming pared 5 bases from V and 0 bases from J, leaving 14 bases between. The CDR3 is CASSLGLPYSGNTIYF. In DNA form, the CDR3 reads TGTGCCAGCAGTCTGGGACTGCCTTACTCTGGAAACACCATATATTTT.

The rearrangement links TRBV4-3 to TRBJ2-1; 16 nucleotides agree with TRBD2. CDR3 length equals 18 residues. Germline assignment: CDR1 LGHNA and CDR2 YSLEER. Losses at the gene ends were 2 bases for V and 7 bases for J; bases not matched to a gene: 8. The CDR3: CASSQYTGTSGRGNEQFF. As DNA, the CDR3 is TGCGCCAGCAGCCAATATACCGGGACTAGCGGGAGGGGGAATGAGCAGTTCTTC.

Here the CDR3 reads CASKWDSNQPQHF. The CDR3 nucleotides read TGTGCCAGCAAGTGGGACAGCAATCAGCCCCAGCATTTT. The J gene is TRBJ1-5, the V gene TRBV2, with a tentative D call TRBD1 (5 bases). The CDR3 totals 13 residues. The germline V and J ends were trimmed by 7 bases and 1 base, with 8 bases remaining between them. The germline V gene has CDR1 SNHLY and CDR2 FYNNEI.

V usage is TRBV10-3 and J usage is TRBJ2-3; D ambiguous. CDR3 size: 14 residues. V shed 3 bases and J shed 2 bases, with 9 bases lying between them. CDR1 is ENHRY and CDR2 is SYGVKD in the germline V gene. CDR3: CAISDRPNTDTQYF. CDR3 coding DNA: TGTGCCATCAGTGACAGACCGAACACAGATACGCAGTATTTT.

This chain joins TRBV9 and TRBJ2-5, with D perhaps assigned TRBD1 or TRBD2 (5 bases each). Per germline, CDR1 SGDLS and CDR2 YYNGEE. V shed 2 bases and J shed 4 bases, with 9 bases lying between them. There are 13 residues in the CDR3. CDR3 residues: CASSVGTGETQYF. The CDR3 DNA follows: TGTGCCAGCAGCGTGGGGACGGGAGAGACCCAGTACTTC. Together with reference TRBV9 and TRBJ2-5, the CDR3 gives the full variable domain: DSGVTQTPKHLITATGQRVTLRCSPRSGDLSVYWYQQSLDQGLQFLIQYYNGEERAKGNILERFSAQQFPDLHSELNLSSLELGDSALYFCASSVGTGETQYFGPGTRLLVL.

J is TRBJ2-7 and V is TRBV5-6; D is perhaps TRBD1 (5 bases). CDR1 and CDR2 (germline): SGHDT, YYEEEE. CDR3 length: 14 residues. The V gene lost 5 bases and the J gene lost 0 bases, with 12 bases spanning the gap. CDR3 in amino acids: CASSYVTVSYEQYF. DNA for the CDR3: TGTGCCAGCAGTTATGTGACAGTCTCCTACGAGCAGTACTTC.

This clone showed up many times. The chain employs TRBV6-5 and TRBJ2-1; D may correspond to TRBD1 or TRBD2 (5 bases each). This CDR3 is 15 amino acids long. Germline V gene sequence: CDR1 MNHEY, CDR2 SVGAGI. V lost 0 bases and J 6 bases, leaving 12 bases between the germline ends. This CDR3 reads CASSYSTGLSNEQFF. The CDR3 nucleotides are TGTGCCAGCAGTTACTCGACGGGGCTAAGCAATGAGCAGTTCTTC.

This clone was recorded once. The CDR3 loop is CASSPQGGGNTIYF. In DNA, the CDR3 is TGTGCCAGCAGCCCTCAGGGAGGGGGAAACACCATATATTTT. The chain recombines TRBV7-8 with TRBJ1-3, with D possibly being TRBD1 (5 bases). V was trimmed by 5 bases and J by 4 bases, leaving 12 bases between them. From germline, CDR1 is SGHVS and CDR2 FQNEAQ. The CDR3 length is 14 residues.